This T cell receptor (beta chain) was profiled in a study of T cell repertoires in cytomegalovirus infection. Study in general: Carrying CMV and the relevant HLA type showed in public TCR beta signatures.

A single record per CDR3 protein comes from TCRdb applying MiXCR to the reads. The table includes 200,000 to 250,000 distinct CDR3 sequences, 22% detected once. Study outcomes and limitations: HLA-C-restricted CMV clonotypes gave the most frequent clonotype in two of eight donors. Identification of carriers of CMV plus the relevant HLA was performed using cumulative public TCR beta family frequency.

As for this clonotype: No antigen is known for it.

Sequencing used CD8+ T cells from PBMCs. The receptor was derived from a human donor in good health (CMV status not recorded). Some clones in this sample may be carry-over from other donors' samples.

CDR3 sequence reads: CASSEREADLTEAFF. The CDR3 DNA reads TGTGCCAGCAGTGAGCGGGAGGCGGATCTCACTGAAGCTTTCTTT. This chain links TRBV2 with TRBJ1-1; D is unclear. V gave up 3 bases and J gave up 4 bases, with 15 bases separating them. This CDR3 comprises 15 residues. Germline V gene sequence: CDR1 SNHLY, CDR2 FYNNEI.